The T cell receptor beta chain under discussion was sequenced for a study of blood T cell repertoires in COVID-19. On the study more broadly: The United States, Italy and Spain supplied acute and convalescent COVID-19 samples. PBMCs, B-cell-depleted T cells, or T cells were the source of the cDNA or gDNA that made up the material.

This study enrolled people aged about 18 to 100 from 24 US geographic areas. Shortly before study entry, within 2 weeks, exposed participants had met a COVID-19 case. J gave up 5 bases and V 6 bases, and 6 bases lay outside the gene matches. This CDR3 has 13 residues. CDR1 is SGHDT, CDR2 YYEEEE, per germline. Method: immunoSEQ multiplex PCR; TCRdb's copy keeps in-frame clones and lacks some. The repertoire has about 350,000 clones, more than 70% of them found once; the top ten carry just over 1%. The TCR was taken from a woman in her 30s who had been exposed to COVID-19. The V call is TRBV5-6, the J call TRBJ1-2; 8 positions agree with TRBD1. The source material was PBMCs or T cells enriched from blood (not recorded which). This CDR3 reads CASTRGRIYGYTF. Here the CDR3 DNA reads TGTGCCAGCACCAGGGGGCGGATTTATGGCTACACCTTC.